The TCR beta chain described here comes from a study of a mutant IDH1 vaccine in newly diagnosed glioma. Background on the study: The therapy given earlier, which was standard therapy, consisted of radiotherapy, temozolomide, or both, and most of the patients received both.

Time point in this sample: week 11, during vaccination. In every dose of vaccine, 300 ug of mutant IDH1 20-mer peptide was given alongside topical imiquimod. Tumors from donors were new WHO grade 3 or 4 IDH1-mutant astrocytomas with ATRX loss. The protocol was immunoSEQ multiplex PCR, while the TCRdb copy is restricted to in-frame clones and leaves out a portion. The table includes around 20,000 clones, nearly 90% detected once. As to this clone: Its cognate antigen is unknown.

The TCR was taken from a woman aged 40 to 50 with glioma. The material was PBMCs, obtained from a glioma patient whose treatment included an IDH1 peptide vaccine.

This chain's CDR3 is CASSFGDRAYGYTF. For the CDR3, the DNA is TGTGCCAGCAGCTTCGGGGACAGAGCCTATGGCTACACCTTC. The chain is built from TRBV7-2 and TRBJ1-2; 7 bases align to TRBD1. CDR3 length: 14 residues. Germline CDR1 reads SGHTA; CDR2 reads FQGNSA. V lost 3 bases and J lost 4; bases outside the gene matches: 5. Complete variable domain (other parts from reference TRBV7-2 and TRBJ1-2): GAGVSQSPSNKVTEKGKDVELRCDPISGHTALYWYRQSLGQGLEFLIYFQGNSAPDKSGLPSDRFSAERTGGSVSTLTIQRTQQEDSAVYLCASSFGDRAYGYTFGSGTRLTVV.